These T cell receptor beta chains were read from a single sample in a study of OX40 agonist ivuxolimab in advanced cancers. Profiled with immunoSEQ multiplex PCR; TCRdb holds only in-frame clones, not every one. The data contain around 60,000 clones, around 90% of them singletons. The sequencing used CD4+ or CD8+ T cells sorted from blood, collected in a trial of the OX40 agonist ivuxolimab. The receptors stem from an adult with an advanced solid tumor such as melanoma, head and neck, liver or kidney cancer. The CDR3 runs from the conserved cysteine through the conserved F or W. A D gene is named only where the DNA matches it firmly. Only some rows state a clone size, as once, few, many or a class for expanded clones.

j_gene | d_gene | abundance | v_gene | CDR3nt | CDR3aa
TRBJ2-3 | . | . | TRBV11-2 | TGTGCCAGCAGCATATCGGACTACCCTACAATAACAGATACGCAGTATTTT | CASSISDYPTITDTQYF
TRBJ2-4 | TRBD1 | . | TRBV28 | TGTGCCAGCAGCAAAGACGACAGGGGGTCACTAGCCAAAAACATTCAGTACTTC | CASSKDDRGSLAKNIQYF
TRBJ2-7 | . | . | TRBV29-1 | TGCAGCGTTGAAGGCAGATACGAGCAGTACTTC | CSVEGRYEQYF
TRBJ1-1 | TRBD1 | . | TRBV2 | TGTGCCAGCAGACAGGGGACTTACACTGAAGCTTTCTTT | CASRQGTYTEAFF
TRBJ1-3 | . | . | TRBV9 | TGTGCCAGCAGCCCCGGGGGTTCTGGAAACACCATATATTTT | CASSPGGSGNTIYF
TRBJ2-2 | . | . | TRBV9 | TGTGCCAGCAGCGAGCTACTTACCAACGGGGAGCTGTTTTTT | CASSELLTNGELFF
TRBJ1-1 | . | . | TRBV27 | TGTGCCAGCAGTTTAACGAACCAGGGTAGCACTGAAGCTTTCTTT | CASSLTNQGSTEAFF
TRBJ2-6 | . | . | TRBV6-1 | TGTGCCAGCAGTGAAGACAGCTCTGGGGCCAACGTCCTGACTTTC | CASSEDSSGANVLTF
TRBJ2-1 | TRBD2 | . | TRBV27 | TGTGCCAGCCTAGGTAGCGGGGAACAGAGGTACAATGAGCAGTTCTTC | CASLGSGEQRYNEQFF
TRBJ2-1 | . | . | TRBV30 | TGTGCCTGGAGTGTACGGGGGCATGAGCAGTTCTTC | CAWSVRGHEQFF
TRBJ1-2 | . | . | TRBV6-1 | TGTGCCAGCAGTGAAACTCGAACCTTCCTCTATGGCTACACCTTC | CASSETRTFLYGYTF
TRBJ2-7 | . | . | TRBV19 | TGTGCCAGTAGCCTCTCTACGTCTTACGAGCAGTACTTC | CASSLSTSYEQYF
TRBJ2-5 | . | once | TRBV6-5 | TGTGCCAGCAGTTACCTTGGGGCCCCAGAGACCCAGTACTTC | CASSYLGAPETQYF
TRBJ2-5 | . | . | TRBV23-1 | TGCGCCAGCAGTCAATCGTTGGGCGGTGAGAAAGAGACCCAGTACTTC | CASSQSLGGEKETQYF
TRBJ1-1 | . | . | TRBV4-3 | TGCGCCAGCAGCCAAGAATTCTATGACAGACCTAACACTGAAGCTTTCTTT | CASSQEFYDRPNTEAFF
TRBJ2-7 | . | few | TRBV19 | TGTGCCAGTAGTTGGGACCCCGGGGCCTACGAGCAGTACTTC | CASSWDPGAYEQYF
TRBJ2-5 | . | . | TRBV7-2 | TGTGCCAGCAGCAACACGCCCGGGGGAGGAGAGACCCAGTACTTC | CASSNTPGGGETQYF
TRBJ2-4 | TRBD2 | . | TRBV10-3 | TGTGCCATCAGTGGAACTAGCGGGAGGTACTCCCAAAACATTCAGTACTTC | CAISGTSGRYSQNIQYF
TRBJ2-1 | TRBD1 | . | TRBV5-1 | TGCGCCAGCAGCGCGCCCCGGACAGGGGAGGGCAATGAGCAGTTCTTC | CASSAPRTGEGNEQFF
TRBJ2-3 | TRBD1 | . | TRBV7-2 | TGTGCCAGCAGCTTAGCCGGGGACAGGGCGACAGATACGCAGTATTTT | CASSLAGDRATDTQYF
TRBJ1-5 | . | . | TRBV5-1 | TGCGCCAGCAGCCGATGGGGGGGTAGCGGTCAGCCCCAGCATTTT | CASSRWGGSGQPQHF
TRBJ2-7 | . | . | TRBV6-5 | TGTGCCAGCAGTCCCACTAGCTTTCGATACGAGCAGTACTTC | CASSPTSFRYEQYF
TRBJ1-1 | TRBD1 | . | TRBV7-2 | TGTGCCAGCAGCTTAGGAGTGGGACAGGGGGGCGTGGACACTGAAGCTTTCTTT | CASSLGVGQGGVDTEAFF
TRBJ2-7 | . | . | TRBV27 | TGTGCCAGCAGTTTAACCGGGAGCCCCTACGAGCAGTACTTC | CASSLTGSPYEQYF
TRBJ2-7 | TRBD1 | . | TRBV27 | TGTGCCAGCAGAATGACCGACAGGGATGCCTACGAGCAGTACTTC | CASRMTDRDAYEQYF
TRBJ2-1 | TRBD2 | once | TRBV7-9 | TGTGCCAGCAGCTCTCTAGCGGGACAACACAATGAGCAGTTCTTC | CASSSLAGQHNEQFF
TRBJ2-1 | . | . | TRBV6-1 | TGTGCCAGCAGCGACGTAGGGAATGAGCAGTTCTTC | CASSDVGNEQFF
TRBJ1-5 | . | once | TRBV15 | TGTGCCACCAGCTCTCAGGGAGGGCCCCAGCATTTT | CATSSQGGPQHF
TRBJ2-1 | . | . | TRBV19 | TGTGCCAGTAGTATAGATATTTCCTCCTACAATGAGCAGTTCTTC | CASSIDISSYNEQFF
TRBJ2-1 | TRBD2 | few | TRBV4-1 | TGCGCCAGCAGCCAAGGGGGGGGCTACAATGAGCAGTTCTTC | CASSQGGGYNEQFF
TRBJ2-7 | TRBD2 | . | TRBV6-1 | TGTGCCAGCAGTGGGACTAGCGGGAGGGCCCGGTACGAGCAGTACTTC | CASSGTSGRARYEQYF
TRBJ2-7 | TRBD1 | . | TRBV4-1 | TGCGCCAGCAGCCCCCGACAGGGTCCTTACGAGCAGTACTTC | CASSPRQGPYEQYF
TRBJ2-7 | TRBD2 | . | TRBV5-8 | TGTGCCAGCGCTGCTAGCGGCTCCTACGAGCAGTACTTC | CASAASGSYEQYF
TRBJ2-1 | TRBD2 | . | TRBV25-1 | TGTGCCAGCAGTGAAACGGGAGGGGACTACAATGAGCAGTTCTTC | CASSETGGDYNEQFF
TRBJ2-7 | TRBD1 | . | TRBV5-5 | TGTGCCAGCAGCCTGACAGGGGTTAACGAGCAGTACTTC | CASSLTGVNEQYF
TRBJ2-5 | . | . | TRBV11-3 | TGTGCCAGCAGCTTACCGGGGATGTTGGAGACCCAGTACTTC | CASSLPGMLETQYF
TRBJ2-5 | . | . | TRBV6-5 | TGTGCCAGCAGTTACTCGATCCAGGGCGGGGAGACCCAGTACTTC | CASSYSIQGGETQYF
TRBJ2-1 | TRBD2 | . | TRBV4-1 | TGCGCCAGCAGCCAGACTAGCGGGGAGTACAATGAGCAGTTCTTC | CASSQTSGEYNEQFF
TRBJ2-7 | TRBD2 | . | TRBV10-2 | TGCGCCAGCAGTGAGTCGGGGACTAGCGACTACGAGCAGTACTTC | CASSESGTSDYEQYF
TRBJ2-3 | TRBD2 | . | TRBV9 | TGTGCCAGCAGAGAGGGACTAGCGGGACAAGATACGCAGTATTTT | CASREGLAGQDTQYF
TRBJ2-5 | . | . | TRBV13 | TGTGCCAGCAGCCCAAGGGGACACCTCCAAGAGACCCAGTACTTC | CASSPRGHLQETQYF
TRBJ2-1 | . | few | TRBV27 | TGTGCCAGCAGCGGGTCAAACAATGAGCAGTTCTTC | CASSGSNNEQFF
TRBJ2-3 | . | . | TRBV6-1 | TGTGCCAGCAGTGAAGCCCACCCTGGGACACCCACAGATACGCAGTATTTT | CASSEAHPGTPTDTQYF
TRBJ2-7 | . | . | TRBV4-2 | TGTGCCAGCAGCCAGTACATCGGGGGTAGCTCCTACGAGCAGTACTTC | CASSQYIGGSSYEQYF
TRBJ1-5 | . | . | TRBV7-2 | TGTGCCAGCAGCTTAGGCGGGGGCAATCAGCCCCAGCATTTT | CASSLGGGNQPQHF
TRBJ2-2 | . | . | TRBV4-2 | TGTGCCAGCAGTCCCGTGGCGAACACCGGGGAGCTGTTTTTT | CASSPVANTGELFF
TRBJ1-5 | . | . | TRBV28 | TGTGCCAGCAGTTCCCTCGGGGCTGGTCAGCCCCAGCATTTT | CASSSLGAGQPQHF
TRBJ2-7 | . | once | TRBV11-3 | TGTGCCAGCAGCTCGTTAGCGGCTCCCTACGAGCAGTACTTC | CASSSLAAPYEQYF
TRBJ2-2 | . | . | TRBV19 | TGTGCCAGTAGTATAATCAACGGGGAGCTGTTTTTT | CASSIINGELFF
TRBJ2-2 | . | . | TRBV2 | TGTGCCAGCAGTGAAGTCCAAGGATCGAACACCGGGGAGCTGTTTTTT | CASSEVQGSNTGELFF
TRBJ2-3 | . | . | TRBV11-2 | TGTGCCAGCAGCTTAGGGGTGGACTTGACAGATACGCAGTATTTT | CASSLGVDLTDTQYF
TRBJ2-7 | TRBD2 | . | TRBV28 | TGTGCCAGCAGTTTATCGACCTCCGGGACTAGCCACGAGCAGTACTTC | CASSLSTSGTSHEQYF
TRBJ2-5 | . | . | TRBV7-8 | TGTGCCAGCAGTCTTACGCTTTCAGAGACCCAGTACTTC | CASSLTLSETQYF
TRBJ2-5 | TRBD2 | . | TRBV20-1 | TGCAGTGCTTTAGCGGGAGAGACCCAGTACTTC | CSALAGETQYF
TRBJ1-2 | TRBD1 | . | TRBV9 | TGTGCCAGCAGAGGGACAGGTGAAAACTATGGCTACACCTTC | CASRGTGENYGYTF
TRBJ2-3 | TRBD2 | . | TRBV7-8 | TGTGCCAGCAGCCCCGGACTAGCGGGAGGGCAGCTATATACGCAGTATTTT | CASSPGLAGGQLYTQYF
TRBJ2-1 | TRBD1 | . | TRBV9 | TGTGCCAGCAGCGACTCAGGGGGCTCGGATTCCTACAATGAGCAGTTCTTC | CASSDSGGSDSYNEQFF
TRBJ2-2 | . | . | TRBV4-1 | TGCGCCAGCAGCCAAGTCGTTTCGGGCAGGGCGAACACCGGGGAGCTGTTTTTT | CASSQVVSGRANTGELFF